Here is one TCR beta chain with its context. Trimming removed 0 bases from V and 8 bases from J; junction bases left unmatched: 7. In germline, CDR1 is MGHDK, CDR2 SYGVNS. The CDR3 covers 15 residues. These data are taken from a study of blood T cell repertoires in COVID-19. At the level of the study: PBMCs, B-cell-depleted T cells, or T cells were the source of the cDNA or gDNA that made up the material.

Libraries were prepared by immunoSEQ multiplex PCR; TCRdb keeps only in-frame clonotypes and omits some of them. The sample lists 250,000 to 300,000 clones, roughly nine tenths occurring once. This chain uses TRBV25-1 with TRBJ2-1; 7 bases line up with TRBD1. The sample taken for sequencing was peripheral blood. The clonotype was recovered from a woman in her twenties or thirties with COVID-19, enrolled during active disease. The CDR3 sequence: CASSEYFLGGDEQFF. The CDR3 DNA reads TGTGCCAGCAGTGAATATTTCTTAGGGGGCGATGAGCAGTTCTTC.